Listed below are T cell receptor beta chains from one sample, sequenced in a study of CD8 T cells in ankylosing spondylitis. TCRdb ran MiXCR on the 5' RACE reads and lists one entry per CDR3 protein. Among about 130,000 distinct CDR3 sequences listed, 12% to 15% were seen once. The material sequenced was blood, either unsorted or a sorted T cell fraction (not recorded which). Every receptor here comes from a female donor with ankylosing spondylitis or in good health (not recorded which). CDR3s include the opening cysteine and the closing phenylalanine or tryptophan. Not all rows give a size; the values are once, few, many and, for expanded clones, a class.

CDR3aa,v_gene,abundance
CASSSGLSTGELFF,TRBV5-1,few
CAISPDSVSEKGYTF,TRBV10-3,many
CASSRGAETQYF,TRBV3-1,-
CASREETQYF,TRBV2,many
CSVGGVSYNEQFF,TRBV29-1,-
CASSSGDFQDSPNQPQHF,TRBV5-1,few
CATREQGARDSPLHF,TRBV10-3,few
CSARDLGSTDTQYF,TRBV20-1,many
CSAKQTGGGGEQYF,TRBV20-1,-
CASSPWTSGGAVDTQYF,TRBV4-2,few
CASAIRNSNTEAFF,TRBV7-2,-
CASSPSSGGYEQYF,TRBV5-1,few
CASSLGPRNEQFF,TRBV7-2,few
CASSKVGGSTDTQYF,TRBV5-1,many
CATSTRSFSSGANVLTF,TRBV15,-
CSARDRAGSEAFF,TRBV20-1,many
CASSLFPSGGADTQYF,TRBV7-2,few
CASSSVPGLAGGFANTGELFF,TRBV11-1,-
CASSAGNSYNEQFF,TRBV2,few
CASMNRASIEQYF,TRBV12-3/TRBV12-4,few
CASSAGISNQPQHF,TRBV28,-
CSVEEISSGPFFEQFF,TRBV29-1,once
CASSLGDRGHTDTQYF,TRBV7-9,few
CASSYSQGSYEQYF,TRBV6-5,many
CSARPDGSGNTIYF,TRBV20-1,few
CASSFQLAGVKQYF,TRBV28,few
CSTRRGTGANEQFF,TRBV29-1,few
CASSSATEAFF,TRBV7-9,-
CSARDPRTSGTYNEQFF,TRBV20-1,many
CASKLGPSVTYEQYF,TRBV10-2,few
CSANRGGWNEQFF,TRBV20-1,-
CASSYNINPETQYF,TRBV28,many
CASSPGLTLTGELFF,TRBV5-1,few
CAISEDRDYGYTF,TRBV10-3,-
CAISARGPEKLFF,TRBV10-3,-
CASSYTANEQFF,TRBV6-6,-
CASSASGNTGELFF,TRBV6-4,few
CASSRDRLMYF,TRBV11-3,few
CASSLASGRGLSDTQYF,TRBV7-3,many
CASSVLNEQFF,TRBV2,many
CASSQTGENSPLHF,TRBV12-3/TRBV12-4,many
CASSVDRGSGEQYF,TRBV9,-
CASSLANSQETQYF,TRBV5-1,-
CASSFSDSQETQYF,TRBV5-5,-
CSARDQRTVNYGYTF,TRBV20-1,-
CASSPDSYYEQYF,TRBV6-1,many
CASMTDTFYEQYF,TRBV6-1,many
CASSLEGATGGLPEQFF,TRBV7-7,-